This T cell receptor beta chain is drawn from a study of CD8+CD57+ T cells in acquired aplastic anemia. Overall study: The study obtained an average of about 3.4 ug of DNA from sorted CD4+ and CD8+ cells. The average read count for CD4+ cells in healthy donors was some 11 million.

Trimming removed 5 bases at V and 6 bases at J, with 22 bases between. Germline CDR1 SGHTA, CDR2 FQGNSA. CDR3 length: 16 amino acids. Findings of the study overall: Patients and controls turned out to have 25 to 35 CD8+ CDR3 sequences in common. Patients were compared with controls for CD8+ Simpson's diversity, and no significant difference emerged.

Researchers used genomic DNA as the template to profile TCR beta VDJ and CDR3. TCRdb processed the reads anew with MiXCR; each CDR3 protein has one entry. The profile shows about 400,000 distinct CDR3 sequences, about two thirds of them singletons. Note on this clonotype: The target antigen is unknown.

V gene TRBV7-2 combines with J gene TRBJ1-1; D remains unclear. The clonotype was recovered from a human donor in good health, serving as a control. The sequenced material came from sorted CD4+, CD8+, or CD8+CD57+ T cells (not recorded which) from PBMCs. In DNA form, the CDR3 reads TGTGCCAGCAGCCCTGGCGGAACCTGGATGCTGTCTGAAGCTTTCTTT. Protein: CASSPGGTWMLSEAFF.